This T cell receptor beta chain originates from a study of T-cell memory formation after mild COVID-19. About the study: Largely donor-specific sequence clusters came from a couple of donors. General study points: Cross-reactive memory appears to have joined, as suggested by some responding clones showing up in pre-infection memory. Whether day 37 second-wave clones are SARS-CoV-2-specific was not confirmed. Among CD4+ contracting clones, most were CM and EM, and CD8+ ones EMRA.

The sample holds a few counts of this clonotype. Its specificity is not known. The junction had 13 bases not matched to a gene; V was cut back by 0 bases and J by 8 bases. Germline V gives CDR1 LGHNA, CDR2 YNFKEQ. The CDR3 is made up of 17 amino acids. TCRdb recomputed calls from the 5' RACE reads with MiXCR, one row per CDR3 protein. The data hold fewer than 550,000 distinct CDR3 sequences, with 20% observed a single time. The chain combines TRBV4-2 with TRBJ2-1; 7 bases are a match to TRBD2. This TCR was sampled from an adult woman who had mild COVID-19 (a few samples of this study predate the infection). Cell type and time point are not known. Sequenced material: PBMCs or a T cell subset sorted from them (not recorded which). CDR3 protein: CASSQEGVAGRRDEQFF. The CDR3 DNA reads TGTGCCAGCAGCCAAGAAGGTGTAGCGGGCCGACGGGATGAGCAGTTCTTC.